Reported below is one T cell receptor (beta chain). The data originate from a study of blood T cell repertoires in COVID-19. Data came from immunoSEQ multiplex PCR; TCRdb stores just in-frame clones and leaves some out. This table has over 200,000 clones, 80% to 90% appearing once. The CDR3 length is 15 residues. The ends lost 2 bases at V and 4 bases at J; junction bases unmatched: 4. In germline, CDR1 is LNHNV, CDR2 YYDKDF (reference sequence). The chain recombines TRBV15 with TRBJ2-4, with TRBD1 matching over 8 bases. This TCR came from a man aged 18-30 years who had recovered from COVID-19. Material: PBMCs or T cells enriched from blood (not recorded which). This chain's CDR3 is CATSRPQGVKNIQYF. The CDR3 nucleotides read TGTGCCACCAGCAGACCACAGGGGGTGAAAAACATTCAGTACTTC.